Each of the 27 T cell receptor beta chains below was sequenced from the same sample in a study of a mutant IDH1 vaccine in newly diagnosed glioma. Clones were sequenced by immunoSEQ multiplex PCR, and TCRdb holds only the in-frame ones, with some missing. The table lists 50,000 to 65,000 clones, 85% to 90% of them singletons, with around 1.5% in the top ten. Their target antigens are unknown. This sample's time point: week 23, last vaccination. Vaccination used 300 ug of mutant IDH1 20-mer peptide per dose, with topical imiquimod. Sequencing used PBMCs, obtained from a glioma patient whose treatment included an IDH1 peptide vaccine. These receptor sequences come from a man between 35 and 55 years old with glioma.

The table lists this clone with a count of one. V and J are TRBV27 and TRBJ1-5; no firm D call. Trimming stripped 7 bases from V and 6 bases from J, with 10 bases between. This CDR3 contains 12 residues. Germline lookup yields CDR1 MNHEY and CDR2 SMNVEV (reference sequence). CDR3 loop: CASMGLGQPQHF. CDR3 nucleotides: TGTGCCAGCATGGGGTTAGGTCAGCCCCAGCATTTT.

This clone was detected once. The chain employs TRBV7-2 and TRBJ2-7; 12 bases line up with TRBD1. V lost 8 bases, J lost 6 bases, and 5 bases stayed unmatched. Looked up from germline, CDR1 is SGHTA and CDR2 is FQGNSA. The CDR3 extends over 13 amino acids. CDR3 nucleotides: TGTGCCAGCCTGGGACAGGGGGCCCTCGAGCAGTACTTC. Its translation is CASLGQGALEQYF.

The gene calls are TRBV7-9 and TRBJ2-7, with 8 bases fitting TRBD1. Per germline, CDR1 SEHNR and CDR2 FQNEAQ (reference sequence). V shed 6 bases and J 5 bases; nucleotides not matched to a gene: 3. CDR3 length equals 12 residues. The CDR3 DNA reads TGTGCCAGCAGGACAGGGGTCAACGAGCAGTACTTC. It specifies CASRTGVNEQYF.

This clone was detected only once. The chain links TRBV7-9 to TRBJ2-7; D is undetermined. With 1 base removed from V and 2 bases from J, the gap between germline ends came to 3 bases. The germline V gene encodes CDR1 SEHNR and CDR2 FQNEAQ (reference sequence). This CDR3 contains 12 residues. The CDR3 nucleotides read TGTGCCAGCAGCTTAGGCGCCTACGAGCAGTACTTC. This sequence encodes CASSLGAYEQYF.

This chain uses TRBV5-1 with TRBJ1-2; maybe TRBD1 (6 bases). V lost 1 base to trimming and J lost 4 bases, with 8 bases between them. This CDR3 spans 13 amino acids. Germline-derived CDR1 and CDR2 are SGHRS and YFSETQ. The DNA of the CDR3 is TGCGCCAGCAGCTTGCAAGGGGGCTATGGCTACACCTTC. It translates to CASSLQGGYGYTF.

The rearrangement links TRBV19 to TRBJ2-7, with TRBD1 as a possible D gene (5 bases). Per the germline V gene, CDR1 is LNHDA and CDR2 is SQIVND (reference sequence). CDR3 length equals 14 residues. V dropped 2 bases and J dropped 2 bases, with 10 bases sitting between them. The CDR3 region has the DNA TGTGCCAGTAGTATAAGGGGCCAGACCTACGAGCAGTACTTC. Translating gives CASSIRGQTYEQYF.

This clone was picked up one time. The V gene is TRBV5-1, the J gene TRBJ1-5, with TRBD1 as a possible D gene (6 bases). V was shortened by 4 bases and J by 4 bases, with 15 bases between the two germline ends. CDR1 is SGHRS, CDR2 YFSETQ, per germline. The CDR3 sequence is 15 residues long. DNA of the CDR3: TGCGCCAGCAGCCTTACGACAGGTGGTAATCAGCCCCAGCATTTT. This codes for CASSLTTGGNQPQHF.

This sequence joins TRBV15 and TRBJ2-7, with 7 nucleotides matching TRBD2. J lost 6 bases, V lost 1 base, and 9 bases had no gene match. Germline CDR1 reads LNHNV; CDR2 reads YYDKDF (reference sequence). The CDR3 runs to 15 residues. The CDR3 sequence: CATSRVGQGGSEQYF. CDR3 DNA: TGTGCCACCAGCAGAGTAGGCCAGGGAGGGAGCGAGCAGTACTTC. Supplemented by reference TRBV15 and TRBJ2-7, the full variable domain reads DAMVIQNPRYQVTQFGKPVTLSCSQTLNHNVMYWYQQKSSQAPKLLFHYYDKDFNNEADTPDNFQSRRPNTSFCFLDIRSPGLGDTAMYLCATSRVGQGGSEQYFGPGTRLTVT.

The chain joins TRBV5-1 to TRBJ2-1; D is undetermined. The V end was cut by 0 bases, the J end by 7 bases, with 5 bases between. The germline V gene has CDR1 SGHRS and CDR2 YFSETQ. The length of the CDR3 is 12 residues. CDR3: CASSLGGNEQFF. Here the CDR3 DNA reads TGCGCCAGCAGCTTGGGTGGGAATGAGCAGTTCTTC. Full variable domain (outside the CDR3, taken from reference TRBV5-1 and TRBJ2-1): KAGVTQTPRYLIKTRGQQVTLSCSPISGHRSVSWYQQTPGQGLQFLFEYFSETQRNKGNFPGRFSGRQFSNSRSEMNVSTLELGDSALYLCASSLGGNEQFFGPGTRLTVL.

This rearrangement joins TRBV5-4 to TRBJ2-2; 10 nucleotides align to TRBD1. V lost 4 bases and J lost 4; bases outside the gene matches: 13. The CDR3 contains 18 residues. Germline V gene data show CDR1 as SGHNT and CDR2 as YYREEE (reference sequence). This CDR3 is CASSRSTTGGRSTGELFF. The CDR3 DNA reads as TGTGCCAGCAGCCGAAGCACGACAGGGGGCCGGAGCACCGGGGAGCTGTTTTTT. Together with reference TRBV5-4 and TRBJ2-2, the CDR3 gives the full variable domain: ETGVTQSPTHLIKTRGQQVTLRCSSQSGHNTVSWYQQALGQGPQFIFQYYREEENGRGNFPPRFSGLQFPNYSSELNVNALELDDSALYLCASSRSTTGGRSTGELFFGEGSRLTVL.

The chain uses TRBV21-1 and TRBJ2-1; no DNA check was done on the table's D call, TRBD1. TRBV21-1 is reported as a pseudogene. The CDR3 runs 15 residues. DNA for the CDR3: TGTGCCAGCAGCAAAGTAGGGGGCTCCTACAATGAGCAGTTCTTC. Its protein product is CASSKVGGSYNEQFF.

This chain connects TRBV5-4 to TRBJ2-5; perhaps TRBD1 as D (6 bases). This CDR3 is built from 14 residues. Looked up from germline, CDR1 is SGHNT and CDR2 is YYREEE (reference sequence). V was cut by 4 bases and J by 0 bases, with 10 bases left in between. The CDR3: CASSATGYQETQYF. Here the CDR3 DNA reads TGTGCCAGCAGCGCAACAGGGTACCAAGAGACCCAGTACTTC.

The chain uses TRBV6-5 and TRBJ1-5; the D is unclear. This CDR3 is 13 amino acids long. CDR1 is MNHEY and CDR2 is SVGAGI in the germline V gene. Between the trimmed V and J ends, which lost 0 bases and 11 bases, there was a span of 11 bases. DNA for the CDR3: TGTGCCAGCAGTTACTCGAAAGGGTGGGCCCAGCATTTT. Its translation is CASSYSKGWAQHF.

The CDR3 is CASSQGWESYNEQFF. CDR3 DNA: TGTGCCAGCAGCCAGGGGTGGGAATCCTACAATGAGCAGTTCTTC. The rearrangement uses TRBV5-6 and TRBJ2-1; D might be TRBD1 (6 bases). V was shortened by 4 bases and J by 1 base, with 12 bases between the two germline ends. CDR3 length equals 15 residues. Germline assignment: CDR1 SGHDT and CDR2 YYEEEE.

The J gene is TRBJ1-4, the V gene TRBV5-3, with TRBD1 as a possible D gene (5 bases). TRBV5-3 is known as an ORF, though its function is uncertain. Trimming left V 1 base short and J 0 bases short, with 7 bases between. The CDR3 runs to 15 residues. The CDR3 sequence is CARSLQGATNEKLFF. CDR3 in DNA: TGTGCCAGAAGCTTGCAGGGTGCAACTAATGAAAAACTGTTTTTT.

The chain links TRBV6-1 to TRBJ2-1; perhaps D is TRBD1 or TRBD2 (5 bases each). The CDR3 consists of 15 residues. Trimming pared 6 bases from V and 2 bases from J, leaving 14 bases between. The V gene's germline CDR1 is MNHNS and CDR2 SASEGT. The CDR3 nucleotides read TGTGCCAGCAGCGATGGGGGAAACACCTACAATGAGCAGTTCTTC. This codes for CASSDGGNTYNEQFF.

This clone was seen only a few times. The V call is TRBV6-6, the J call TRBJ2-7, with TRBD2 matching 9 bases. Germline lookup yields CDR1 MNHNY and CDR2 SVGAGI (reference sequence). Trimming cost V 4 bases and J 5 bases; bases outside gene matches: 6. The CDR3 runs to 14 residues. CDR3 protein: CASSFSGSQNEQYF. DNA of the CDR3: TGTGCCAGCAGTTTTAGCGGGAGTCAGAACGAGCAGTACTTC.

In its sample, this clone was seen a few times. The V gene is TRBV2, the J gene TRBJ1-5; D gene ambiguous. This CDR3 region has 15 residues. Germline V gives CDR1 SNHLY, CDR2 FYNNEI. The V end was cut by 7 bases, the J end by 0 bases, with 13 bases between. DNA of the CDR3: TGTGCCAGCAAATCAACATCCAATAGCAATCAGCCCCAGCATTTT. Residues: CASKSTSNSNQPQHF.

A few counts support this clone. DNA for the CDR3: TGCGCCAGCAGCCAAGTCCCGGGACTAGCGGGAACCAGCGAGCAGTACTTC. It yields the protein CASSQVPGLAGTSEQYF. The chain joins TRBV4-1 to TRBJ2-7, with 13 positions matching TRBD2. Looked up from germline, CDR1 is MGHRA and CDR2 is YSYEKL. The CDR3 runs to 17 residues. Unmatched junction bases numbered 9, after V lost 1 base and J lost 6 bases.

The chain couples TRBV25-1 to TRBJ2-6, with D tentatively TRBD2 (6 bases). Germline V CDR1 and CDR2: MGHDK, SYGVNS. Trimming left V 3 bases short and J 1 base short, with 10 bases between. The CDR3 consists of 16 residues. In nucleotides, the CDR3 is TGTGCCAGCAGTGACGGGGGTGGGTCTGGGGCCAACGTCCTGACTTTC. It codes for CASSDGGGSGANVLTF.

In its sample, this clone was seen once. The chain uses TRBV5-1 and TRBJ2-3; 7 bases map to TRBD2. Looked up from germline, CDR1 is SGHRS and CDR2 is YFSETQ. The V and J ends lost 0 bases and 1 base, in that order; junction bases with no gene match: 2. CDR3 length equals 15 residues. The CDR3 spells CASSLGLAGTDTQYF. The CDR3 nucleotides read TGCGCCAGCAGCTTGGGGCTAGCGGGCACAGATACGCAGTATTTT.

The chain is built from TRBV4-3 and TRBJ2-7; unclear D gene. In germline, CDR1 is LGHNA, CDR2 YSLEER. The length of the CDR3 is 16 residues. Trimming cost V 1 base and J 6 bases, with 19 bases left between them. The CDR3 reads CASSQVMGIPTGEQYF. For the CDR3, the DNA is TGCGCCAGCAGCCAAGTCATGGGGATCCCGACGGGCGAGCAGTACTTC.

The DNA for the CDR3 is TGTGCCAGCAGCTTTGGGGACACGATTACCCAAGAGACCCAGTACTTC. Its translation is CASSFGDTITQETQYF. The rearrangement joins TRBV7-2 to TRBJ2-5; possibly TRBD1 for D (6 bases). The CDR3 has 16 residues. Deletions cut 3 bases from V and 1 base from J, with 15 bases between. Germline V gene data show CDR1 as SGHTA and CDR2 as FQGNSA.

This clone has just one count. The chain is built from TRBV28 and TRBJ2-7, with 14 bases fitting TRBD2. CDR3 length equals 16 residues. The germline gives CDR1 MDHEN, CDR2 SYDVKM. V was clipped by 6 bases and J by 0 bases; unmatched bases: 4. Here the CDR3 DNA reads TGTGCCAGCAGAACCGGGACTAGCGGGAGCTCCTACGAGCAGTACTTC. This codes for CASRTGTSGSSYEQYF.

This chain joins TRBV1 and TRBJ2-6. TRBV1 is termed a pseudogene. This CDR3 has 16 residues. CDR3 DNA sequence: TGCACCAGCAGCCAAGATAAGGGCTCTGGGGCCAACGTCCTGACTTTC. This translates into CTSSQDKGSGANVLTF.

V usage is TRBV25-1 and J usage is TRBJ2-7; 13 positions agree with TRBD2. The CDR3 extends over 15 amino acids. Per the germline V gene, CDR1 is MGHDK and CDR2 is SYGVNS. The V gene end was trimmed by 4 bases and the J gene end by 4 bases; junction bases not matched to a gene: 4. The CDR3 DNA follows: TGTGCCAGCAGTGGTCGGACTAGCGGGAGATACGAGCAGTACTTC. Its protein is CASSGRTSGRYEQYF.

V usage is TRBV5-1 and J usage is TRBJ2-1; 12 positions match TRBD2. Trimming at V came to 4 bases and at J to 6 bases, leaving 5 bases not matched to a gene. The CDR3 totals 15 residues. Germline-derived CDR1 and CDR2 are SGHRS and YFSETQ. The CDR3 spells CASSPGLAGSNEQFF. The CDR3, as DNA: TGCGCCAGCAGCCCAGGACTAGCGGGATCCAATGAGCAGTTCTTC.